Listed here are 21 T cell receptor beta chains from one sample, sequenced in a study of T cell changes during pregnancy in multiple sclerosis. Profiled with immunoSEQ multiplex PCR; TCRdb holds only in-frame clones, not every one. Found here are about 48,000 clones, approximately 93% of them singletons; the top ten hold around 0.47%. This specimen was CD4+ T cells from peripheral blood mononuclear cells, taken in the first trimester of pregnancy. Receptors were obtained from a female donor with multiple sclerosis, enrolled in a pregnancy study.

The chain joins TRBV28 to TRBJ2-2, with a weak D call TRBD2 (6 bases). Deletions cut 8 bases from V and 3 bases from J, with 10 bases between. The CDR3 runs 13 residues. The germline V gene encodes CDR1 MDHEN and CDR2 SYDVKM. As DNA, the CDR3 is TGTGCCAGCGGGACTCCGGACACCGGGGAGCTGTTTTTT. Protein product: CASGTPDTGELFF.

The V call is TRBV4-1, the J call TRBJ1-1; D uncertain. Looked up from germline, CDR1 is MGHRA and CDR2 is YSYEKL. There are 12 residues in the CDR3. Trimming took 5 bases from V and 4 from J, leaving 8 bases between them. CDR3 in DNA: TGCGCCAGCAGCGGCCCTCGCACTGAAGCTTTCTTT. Protein: CASSGPRTEAFF.

The chain recombines TRBV5-1 with TRBJ1-1; no definite D call. From germline, CDR1 is SGHRS and CDR2 YFSETQ. The CDR3 has 15 residues. Trimming stripped 7 bases from V and 13 bases from J, with 29 bases between. CDR3 nucleotide sequence: TGCGCCAGCCGGAAGGTCGACAAGGCGCCCCACGAATTTTTCTTT. The encoded protein is CASRKVDKAPHEFFF.

The chain links TRBV27 to TRBJ2-3, with 7 bases that match TRBD2. CDR3 size: 15 residues. J gave up 2 bases and V 3 bases, and 5 bases lay outside the gene matches. Germline V gene data show CDR1 as MNHEY and CDR2 as SMNVEV (reference sequence). CDR3 DNA: TGTGCCAGCAGTTTCGGGGCGGGAGTCACAGATACGCAGTATTTT. Its protein product is CASSFGAGVTDTQYF.

J is TRBJ2-3 and V is TRBV4-1, with D perhaps matching TRBD2 (6 bases). The CDR3 has 16 residues. The germline CDR1 and CDR2 sequences are MGHRA and YSYEKL. Trimming took 0 bases from V and 0 from J, leaving 10 bases between them. CDR3 residues: CASSQDRGSSTDTQYF. The CDR3 DNA follows: TGCGCCAGCAGCCAAGATCGGGGGTCTAGCACAGATACGCAGTATTTT.

The chain combines TRBV6-5 with TRBJ1-1, with D tentatively TRBD1 (5 bases). V dropped 2 bases and J dropped 4 bases, with 8 bases sitting between them. Germline V gene sequence: CDR1 MNHEY, CDR2 SVGAGI. The CDR3 runs 13 residues. The CDR3 reads CASSYQGSTEAFF. CDR3 bases: TGTGCCAGCAGTTACCAGGGATCCACTGAAGCTTTCTTT.

V and J are TRBV11-2 and TRBJ2-1; tentatively, D is TRBD1 (5 bases). This CDR3 contains 15 residues. In germline, CDR1 is SGHAT, CDR2 FQNNGV. Trimming pared 2 bases from V and 4 bases from J, leaving 12 bases between. CDR3 sequence: CASSLTGREYNEQFF. For the CDR3, the DNA is TGTGCCAGCAGCTTAACGGGCAGGGAATACAATGAGCAGTTCTTC.

The chain recombines TRBV27 with TRBJ1-2, with D possibly TRBD1 on 6 matching bases. The CDR3 consists of 13 residues. CDR1 is MNHEY, CDR2 SMNVEV, per germline (reference sequence). Trimming cost V 9 bases and J 3 bases, with 14 bases left between them. The CDR3 loop is CASRDTNDYGYTF. DNA of the CDR3: TGTGCCAGTCGGGACACTAACGACTATGGCTACACCTTC.

The rearrangement links TRBV5-4 to TRBJ2-5, with TRBD2 as a possible D gene (5 bases). The CDR3 has 15 amino acids. CDR1 SGHNT and CDR2 YYREEE come from the germline V gene (reference sequence). Trimming pared 5 bases from V and 4 bases from J, leaving 18 bases between. CDR3 protein: CASRGNVGRVETQYF. DNA for the CDR3: TGTGCCAGCAGGGGGAATGTAGGGCGGGTAGAGACCCAGTACTTC.

The genes are TRBV5-1 and TRBJ1-1; D is undetermined. V gave up 10 bases and J gave up 0 bases, with 19 bases separating them. CDR3 length: 15 amino acids. Germline CDR1 is SGHRS and CDR2 is YFSETQ. CDR3 nucleotide sequence: TGCGCCGAGCTGGCAGGCCCATCCCTGAACACTGAAGCTTTCTTT. It specifies CAELAGPSLNTEAFF.

The count of this clone is one. The chain combines TRBV19 with TRBJ1-1; 8 bases are a match to TRBD1. The V gene end was trimmed by 6 bases and the J gene end by 0 bases; junction bases not matched to a gene: 0. This CDR3 has 13 residues. Per the germline V gene, CDR1 is LNHDA and CDR2 is SQIVND (reference sequence). CDR3 residues: CASRTGVNTEAFF. The CDR3, as DNA: TGTGCCAGTAGGACAGGGGTGAACACTGAAGCTTTCTTT.

V gene TRBV7-3 combines with J gene TRBJ2-2; 9 nucleotides agree with TRBD2. Losses at the gene ends were 1 base for V and 0 bases for J; bases not matched to a gene: 0. CDR1 SGHTA and CDR2 FQGTGA come from the germline V gene. This CDR3 comprises 16 residues. CDR3 bases: TGTGCCAGCAGCTTAAGCGGGGGGGCGAACACCGGGGAGCTGTTTTTT. Its translation is CASSLSGGANTGELFF.

The chain uses TRBV5-6 and TRBJ2-7; 7 bases line up with TRBD1. The CDR3 totals 15 residues. CDR1 and CDR2 from the germline V gene are SGHDT and YYEEEE. The V gene end was trimmed by 0 bases and the J gene end by 2 bases; junction bases not matched to a gene: 5. In nucleotides, the CDR3 is TGTGCCAGCAGCTTGGTGTGGGACAGTACCTACGAGCAGTACTTC. Translation gives CASSLVWDSTYEQYF. The complete variable domain, with remaining parts taken from reference TRBV5-6 and TRBJ2-7, reads DAGVTQSPTHLIKTRGQQVTLRCSPKSGHDTVSWYQQALGQGPQFIFQYYEEEERQRGNFPDRFSGHQFPNYSSELNVNALLLGDSALYLCASSLVWDSTYEQYFGPGTRLTVT.

The genes are TRBV6-1 and TRBJ2-3; TRBD2 agrees at 10 bases. This CDR3 is 15 amino acids long. Germline CDR1 reads MNHNS; CDR2 reads SASEGT. After removal of 6 bases from V and 4 bases from J, the junction contained 7 bases not matched to a gene. The CDR3 DNA sequence: TGTGCCAGCAGGATAAGCGGGGGGGCGGCAGATACGCAGTATTTT. This codes for CASRISGGAADTQYF.

The chain links TRBV7-3 to TRBJ2-1; TRBD2 matches 7 bases. V trimming: 5 bases; J trimming: 9 bases; junction bases outside the gene matches: 10. This CDR3 is 14 amino acids long. Looked up from germline, CDR1 is SGHTA and CDR2 is FQGTGA. The CDR3 loop is CASSQGAGRAEQFF. The CDR3 coding sequence is TGTGCCAGCAGCCAGGGAGCGGGGAGAGCTGAGCAGTTCTTC.

This sequence joins TRBV7-9 and TRBJ2-3, with D possibly matching TRBD2 (5 bases). Trimming removed 2 bases from V and 2 bases from J, with 11 bases in between. Germline V CDR1 and CDR2: SEHNR, FQNEAQ (reference sequence). The CDR3 has 15 residues. The CDR3 spells CASSLQSGTTDTQYF. The CDR3 DNA reads as TGTGCCAGCAGCTTACAAAGCGGTACCACAGATACGCAGTATTTT. The full variable domain, its missing parts supplied by reference TRBV7-9 and TRBJ2-3, is DTGVSQNPRHKITKRGQNVTFRCDPISEHNRLYWYRQTLGQGPEFLTYFQNEAQLEKSRLLSDRFSAERPKGSFSTLEIQRTEQGDSAMYLCASSLQSGTTDTQYFGPGTRLTVL.

The chain links TRBV12-5 to TRBJ2-5; D possibly corresponds to TRBD2 (5 bases). The V end was cut by 1 base, the J end by 7 bases, with 10 bases between. The length of the CDR3 is 13 residues. Germline V gene lookup returns CDR1 LGHNT and CDR2 FRNRAP. The CDR3 here is CASGLDPRGTQYF. The CDR3 region has the DNA TGTGCTAGTGGTTTGGACCCTCGGGGGACCCAGTACTTC.

The V gene is TRBV4-1, the J gene TRBJ1-4, with unresolved D. The length of the CDR3 is 16 residues. V lost 2 bases and J lost 8, with 18 bases in between. Germline values: CDR1 MGHRA, CDR2 YSYEKL. The CDR3 nucleotides are TGCGCCAGCAGCCAACCCTTTGGTCCTAGACCCGAAAAACTGTTTTTT. It specifies CASSQPFGPRPEKLFF.

The chain has TRBV5-5 and TRBJ2-7, with D perhaps TRBD1 (6 bases). CDR1 SGHKS and CDR2 YYEKEE come from the germline V gene (reference sequence). This CDR3 has 14 amino acids. Trimming shortened V by 4 bases and J by 5 bases, and 16 bases separated the two germline ends. The CDR3 protein is CASSGTGMGNEQYF. In nucleotides, the CDR3 is TGTGCCAGCAGCGGAACAGGGATGGGGAACGAGCAGTACTTC.

The chain uses TRBV7-9 and TRBJ1-2; D call uncertain. The CDR3 spans 14 residues. Germline CDR1 reads SEHNR; CDR2 reads FQNEAQ (reference sequence). Trimming stripped 11 bases from V and 1 base from J, with 17 bases between. The CDR3 nucleotides are TGTGCCGAAGCGGACGGAACACTTAACTATGGCTACACCTTC. Residues: CAEADGTLNYGYTF.

This rearrangement joins TRBV29-1 to TRBJ1-3; D perhaps matches TRBD1 (6 bases). V was pared by 4 bases and J by 0 bases, with 10 bases between. This CDR3 contains 14 residues. Germline CDR1 reads SQVTM; CDR2 reads ANQGSEA. CDR3 in DNA: TGCAGCGTTGTAACAGGGAGCTCTGGAAACACCATATATTTT. Its protein is CSVVTGSSGNTIYF.